Listed here is a single T cell receptor (beta chain). TCRdb reanalyzed the PCR reads with MiXCR. The sample has over 15,000 clones, 25% to 35% seen once. Patients had received no treatment of any kind before thyroid surgery. The data were obtained in a study of metastatic and nonmetastatic thyroid tumors. Sequencing was performed on tumor tissue. The sequence was collected from a female donor with papillary thyroid cancer or a benign thyroid nodule (not recorded which). Some clones in this sample may be carry-over from other donors' samples.

The CDR3 DNA reads as TGTGCCAGCAGCTTAGCTGGACTAGCGGGAGGACGTAGGGCCGGGGAGCTGTTTTTT. It yields the protein CASSLAGLAGGRRAGELFF. V and J are TRBV7-2 and TRBJ2-2; 14 bases fit TRBD2. Trimming took 0 bases from V and 6 from J; bases not matched to a gene: 9. CDR1 is SGHTA and CDR2 is FQGNSA in the germline V gene. This CDR3 contains 19 residues.